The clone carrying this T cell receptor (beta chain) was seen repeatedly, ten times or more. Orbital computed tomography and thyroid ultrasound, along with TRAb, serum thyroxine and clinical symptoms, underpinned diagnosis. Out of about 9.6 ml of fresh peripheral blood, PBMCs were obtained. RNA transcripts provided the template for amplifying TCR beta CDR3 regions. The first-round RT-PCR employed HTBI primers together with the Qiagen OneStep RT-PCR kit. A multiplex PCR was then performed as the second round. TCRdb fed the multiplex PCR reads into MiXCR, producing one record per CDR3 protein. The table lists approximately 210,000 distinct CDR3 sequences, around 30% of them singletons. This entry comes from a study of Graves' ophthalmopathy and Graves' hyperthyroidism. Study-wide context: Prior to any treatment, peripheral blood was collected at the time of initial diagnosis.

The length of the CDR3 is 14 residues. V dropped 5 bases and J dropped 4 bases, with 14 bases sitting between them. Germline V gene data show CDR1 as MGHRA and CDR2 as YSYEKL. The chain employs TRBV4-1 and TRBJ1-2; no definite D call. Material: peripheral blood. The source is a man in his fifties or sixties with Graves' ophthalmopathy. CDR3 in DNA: TGCGCCAGCAGCAACTCACCCCGGCGCTATGGCTACACCTTC. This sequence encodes CASSNSPRRYGYTF.